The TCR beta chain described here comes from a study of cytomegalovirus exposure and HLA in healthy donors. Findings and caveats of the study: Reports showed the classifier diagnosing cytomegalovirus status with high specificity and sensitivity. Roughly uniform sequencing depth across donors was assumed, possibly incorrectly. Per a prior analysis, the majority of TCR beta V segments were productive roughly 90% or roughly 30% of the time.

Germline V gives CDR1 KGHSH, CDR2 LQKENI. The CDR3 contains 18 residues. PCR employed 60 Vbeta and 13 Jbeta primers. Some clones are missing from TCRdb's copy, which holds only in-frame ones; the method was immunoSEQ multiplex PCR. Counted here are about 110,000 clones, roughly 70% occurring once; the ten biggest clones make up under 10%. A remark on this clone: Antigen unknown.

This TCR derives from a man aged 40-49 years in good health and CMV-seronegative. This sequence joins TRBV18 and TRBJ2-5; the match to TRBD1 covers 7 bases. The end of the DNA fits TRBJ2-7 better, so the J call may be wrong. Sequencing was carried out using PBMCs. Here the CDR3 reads CASSPPGQVVTGSYEQYF. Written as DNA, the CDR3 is TGTGCCAGCTCACCACCCGGACAGGTTGTAACGGGTTCCTACGAGCAGTACTTC.